This T cell receptor (beta chain) is drawn from a study of cytomegalovirus exposure and HLA in healthy donors. Across the whole study: Earlier sequencing of 150 million to 200 million T cells yielded around 100 million unique TCR beta sequences.

Germline V CDR1 and CDR2: SQVTM, ANQGSEA. The CDR3 loop spans 15 amino acids. Of note for this clone: Its specificity is unknown.

Study-level findings and limits: It was shown in a later analysis that HLA-associated TCR beta chains were more clonally expanded than other, equally common chains.

The PCR made use of 60 Vbeta and 13 Jbeta primers. Clones were read by immunoSEQ multiplex PCR, and TCRdb kept only the in-frame ones, dropping some. The repertoire includes approximately 200,000 clones, roughly 84% of them detected once, and around 0.24% sits in the top ten. This receptor was taken from a boy aged 10-17 years in good health and CMV-seronegative. The chain combines TRBV29-1 with TRBJ2-5, with 11 bases lining up with TRBD1. The J call may be wrong; the DNA end is better matched by TRBJ2-7. Material for sequencing was PBMCs. The CDR3 protein is CSVEGQGQGGYEQYF. In DNA, the CDR3 is TGCAGCGTTGAAGGGCAGGGACAGGGGGGCTACGAGCAGTACTTC.